This entry describes one T cell receptor (beta chain). This clonotype was observed a handful of times. No antigen is known for it. Base-call qualities are not available, and no considerably larger clone is one nucleotide away. There are 15 amino acids in the CDR3, from cysteine to phenylalanine inclusive. The sequence is cut down to CDR3 DNA, 45 bases in frame from base 1. The germline V gene gives CDR1 as SGHDT and CDR2 as YYEEEE. The germline V end is reduced by 5 bases and the J end by 0 bases; junction bases left unmatched: 7. Systemically healthy Caucasian individuals from Russia, 39 in total and aged about 6 to 100 years, were included as donors. About 10 milliliters of peripheral blood were collected from each donor into EDTA-treated Vacutainer tubes. Ficoll-Paque density-gradient centrifugation was used to isolate PBMCs, with at least 6.5 million per sample. Trizol reagent was used to extract total RNA from the PBMCs, yielding at least 5.5 micrograms per sample. Naive CD45RAhigh/CD27high T cell percentages were measured by flow cytometry on a PBMC aliquot from every donor.

The sample comes from a study of blood T cells in healthy people across ages (dated by TCRdb to 2013 to 2016). In terms of the full investigation: Template switching captured roughly one uniquely barcoded TCR beta cDNA molecule per two T cells in model experiments. Two additional independent replicas of 1 million unique cDNA reads from the same blood draw were analyzed for two donors (one aged 18 to 30 and one aged 80 or older). The donors were divided into four age groups: young (average approximately 17 years), middle-aged (approximately 39), aged (roughly 66) and long-lived (roughly 82). To avoid experimental bias, donors of different ages were randomly spread across the sequencing lanes. Age-related changes in TCR beta repertoire diversity were measured in the study by deep sequencing normalized with unique cDNA molecular identifiers. Study-wide findings and limitations: The percentage of naive T cells measured by flow cytometry correlated strongly with observed TCR beta diversity. Estimates of total diversity based on one million sequenced T cells were considered lower bounds and underestimates. Observed TCR beta diversity per million T cells fell roughly linearly with age, and a significant reduction was already apparent by age roughly 40. Because profiling used bulk unsorted PBMCs, naive and antigen-experienced compartments could not be compared conclusively. Because the CMV infection status of the donors was unknown, age-related changes in expanded clonotypes may potentially have been confounded. Compared with the aged group, the long-lived group had more naive CD4+ T cells, fewer expanded clones and increased TCR diversity, a pattern suggesting age selection.

Receptor amplification or capture employed 5' RACE. These reads were obtained on an Illumina HiSeq 2500. The second PCR ran for about 6 to 12 cycles and used a J-beta primer mix along with a sample-barcoded 5' primer. A unique molecular identifier was introduced onto each TCR beta cDNA molecule by a template-switch 5' adaptor carrying 12 random nucleotides. Each sample yielded at least 2.5 million CDR3-containing paired-end reads. First-strand cDNA synthesis was performed from all RNA using the Mint cDNA synthesis kit, with priming by a TRBC-specific oligonucleotide. After uracil-DNA glycosylase treatment, a first 18-cycle PCR used universal primers M1SS and BC2_uni_R on all cDNA. The paper's processing steps were these. Each sample was normalized by randomly selecting 1 million high-quality reads, each carrying a distinct molecular identifier. Reads with shared molecular identifiers were discarded instead of being binned into consensus sequences. MiTCR, run with a Q25 quality threshold and the strictest error-elimination algorithm, handled CDR3 identification, clonotype clustering and error correction. A nonparametric unseen species model with Euler transformation was used to estimate a lower bound on total TCR beta diversity. In-frame beta chains were kept once TCRdb had trimmed the public reads at Q25 with fastp and called clones with MiXCR. Every distinct CDR3 protein forms one entry, paired with its most common genes and DNA. The V and J calls were determined by TCRdb, not by the authors. The sample yields hundreds of thousands of distinct CDR3 sequences; nearly 60% were counted once. 20% to 25% of the sample goes to the ten largest clones.

The specimen sequenced was blood. This receptor chain uses TRBV5-6 and TRBJ1-2; TRBD1 lines up with 7 middle nucleotides. The TCR sequence derives from a young man in good health. The DNA sequence follows: TGTGCCAGCAGGCTGAGGACAGGTTCTAACTATGGCTACACCTTC. It translates as CASRLRTGSNYGYTF.